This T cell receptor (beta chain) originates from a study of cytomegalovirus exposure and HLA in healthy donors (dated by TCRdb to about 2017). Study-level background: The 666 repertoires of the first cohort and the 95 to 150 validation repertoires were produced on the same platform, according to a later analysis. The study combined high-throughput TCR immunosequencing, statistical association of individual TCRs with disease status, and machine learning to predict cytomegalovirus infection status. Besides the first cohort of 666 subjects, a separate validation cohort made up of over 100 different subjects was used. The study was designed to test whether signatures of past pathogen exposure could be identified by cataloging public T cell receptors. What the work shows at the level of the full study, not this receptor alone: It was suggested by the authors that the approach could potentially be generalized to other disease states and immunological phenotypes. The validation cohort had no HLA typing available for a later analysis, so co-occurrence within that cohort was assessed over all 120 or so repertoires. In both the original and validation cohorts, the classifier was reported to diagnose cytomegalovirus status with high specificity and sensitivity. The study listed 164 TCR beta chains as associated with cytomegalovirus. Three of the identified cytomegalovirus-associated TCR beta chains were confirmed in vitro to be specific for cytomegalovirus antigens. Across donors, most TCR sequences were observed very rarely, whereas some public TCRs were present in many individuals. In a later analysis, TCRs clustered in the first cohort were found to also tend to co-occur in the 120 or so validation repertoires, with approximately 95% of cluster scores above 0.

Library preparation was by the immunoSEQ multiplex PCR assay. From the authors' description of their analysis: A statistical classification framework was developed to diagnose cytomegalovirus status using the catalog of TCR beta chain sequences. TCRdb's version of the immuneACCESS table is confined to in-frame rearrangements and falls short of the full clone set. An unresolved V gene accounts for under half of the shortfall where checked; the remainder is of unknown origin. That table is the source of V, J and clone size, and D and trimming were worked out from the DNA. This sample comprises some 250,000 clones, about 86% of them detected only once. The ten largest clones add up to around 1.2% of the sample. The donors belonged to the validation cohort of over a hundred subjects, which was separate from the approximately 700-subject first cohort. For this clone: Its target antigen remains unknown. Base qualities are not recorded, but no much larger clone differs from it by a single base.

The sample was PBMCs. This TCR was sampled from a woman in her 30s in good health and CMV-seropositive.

The CDR3 region reads CASSYNEGNTIYF. The bases are TGTGCCAGCAGCTATAATGAGGGAAACACCATATATTTT. The V gene is TRBV7-2 and the J gene is TRBJ1-3; the D gene cannot be named for sure. The CDR3, from cysteine to phenylalanine, totals 13 residues. Only CDR3 DNA remains: 39 bases, in frame from the first base. Taken from the germline V gene, the CDR1 and CDR2 loops are SGHTA and FQGNSA. V is clipped by 4 bases and J by 4 bases, and the sequence between their germline boundaries is 8 bases long.